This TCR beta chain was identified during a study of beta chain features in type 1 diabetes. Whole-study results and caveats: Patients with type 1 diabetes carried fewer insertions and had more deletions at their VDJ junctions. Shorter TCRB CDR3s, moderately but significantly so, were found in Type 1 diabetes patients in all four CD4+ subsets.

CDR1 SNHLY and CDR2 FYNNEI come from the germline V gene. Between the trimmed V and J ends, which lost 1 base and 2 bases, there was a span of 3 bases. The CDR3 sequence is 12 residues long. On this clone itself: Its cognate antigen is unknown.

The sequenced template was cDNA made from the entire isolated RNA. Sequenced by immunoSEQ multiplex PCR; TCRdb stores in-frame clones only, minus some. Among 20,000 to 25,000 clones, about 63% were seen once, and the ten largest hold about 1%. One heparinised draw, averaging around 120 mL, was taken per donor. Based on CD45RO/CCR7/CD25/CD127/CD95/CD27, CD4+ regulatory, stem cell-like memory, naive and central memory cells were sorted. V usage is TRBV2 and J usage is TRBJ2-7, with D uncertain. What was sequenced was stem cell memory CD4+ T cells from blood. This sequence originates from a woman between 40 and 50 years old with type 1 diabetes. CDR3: CASSEVTYEQYF. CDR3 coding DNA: TGTGCCAGCAGTGAAGTCACCTACGAGCAGTACTTC.